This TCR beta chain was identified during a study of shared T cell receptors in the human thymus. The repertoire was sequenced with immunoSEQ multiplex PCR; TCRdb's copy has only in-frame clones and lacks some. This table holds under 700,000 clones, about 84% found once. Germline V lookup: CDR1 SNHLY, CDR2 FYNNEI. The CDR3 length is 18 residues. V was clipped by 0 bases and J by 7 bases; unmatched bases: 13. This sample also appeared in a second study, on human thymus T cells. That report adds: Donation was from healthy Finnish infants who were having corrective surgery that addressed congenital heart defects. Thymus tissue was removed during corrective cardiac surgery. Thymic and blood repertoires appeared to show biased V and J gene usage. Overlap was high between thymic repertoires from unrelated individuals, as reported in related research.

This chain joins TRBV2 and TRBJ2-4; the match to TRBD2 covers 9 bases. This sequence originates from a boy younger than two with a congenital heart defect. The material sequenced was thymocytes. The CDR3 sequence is CASSEAGSSGRSPNIQYF. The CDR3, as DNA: TGTGCCAGCAGTGAAGCAGGTTCGAGCGGGAGGTCTCCCAACATTCAGTACTTC.